The T cell receptor (beta chain) described here comes from a study of technical replicates of blood from a few donors. Using immunoSEQ multiplex PCR, the repertoire was profiled, and TCRdb retains in-frame clones only, with some absent. The table has around 63,000 clones, 92% seen once. Trimming removed 1 base from V and 9 bases from J, with 15 bases in between. This CDR3 has 14 amino acids. Germline CDR1 reads SNHLY; CDR2 reads FYNNEI. A single count supports this clone. The chain combines TRBV2 with TRBJ1-2, with TRBD1 as a possible D gene (5 bases). Sequenced sample: PBMCs. The TCR sequence derives from a human donor in good health. Some clones in this sample may be carry-over from other donors' samples. DNA for the CDR3: TGTGCCAGCAGTGAAGATCGGCAGGGTGTGCGCTACACCTTC. It codes for CASSEDRQGVRYTF.